These 17 T cell receptor beta chains were all obtained from the same sample, sequenced in a study of blood T cell repertoires in COVID-19. Assay used: immunoSEQ multiplex PCR; TCRdb lists only in-frame clones, some missing. The table has 130,000 to 150,000 clones, about 90% seen once. The sample taken for sequencing was PBMCs or T cells enriched from blood (not recorded which). These receptors came from a man aged 60-69 years who had recovered from COVID-19.

In this sample, this clone turned up a few times. J is TRBJ1-2 and V is TRBV2; perhaps TRBD1 as D (5 bases). CDR3 length: 13 residues. Germline assignment: CDR1 SNHLY and CDR2 FYNNEI. Trimming shortened V by 4 bases and J by 1 base, and 7 bases separated the two germline ends. CDR3 in amino acids: CASSVRGNYGYTF. The CDR3 DNA follows: TGTGCCAGCAGTGTTAGGGGTAACTATGGCTACACCTTC.

This sequence joins TRBV3-1 (or the pseudogene TRBV3-2) and TRBJ1-6, with a possible D match to TRBD1 (5 bases). The CDR3 covers 16 residues. V lost 1 base to trimming and J lost 1 base, with 8 bases between them. Germline assignment: CDR1 LGHDT and CDR2 YNNKEL (reference sequence). The CDR3 DNA reads TGTGCCAGCAGCCAAGTGGGGGGATCCTATAATTCACCCCTCCACTTT. Amino acids: CASSQVGGSYNSPLHF.

The chain links TRBV18 to TRBJ2-1, with 8 nucleotides matching TRBD1. Germline V gene data show CDR1 as KGHSH and CDR2 as LQKENI. This CDR3 contains 15 residues. J was trimmed by 8 bases and V by 1 base; bases with no gene match: 7. The CDR3 nucleotides read TGTGCCAGCTCACCACGAGGTGACAGGGGTTATGAGCAGTTCTTC. It specifies CASSPRGDRGYEQFF.

This clone was picked up one time. The CDR3, as DNA: TGTGCCAGCAGTCCGTGGACAGGGGAGGACTATGGCTACACCTTC. The encoded protein is CASSPWTGEDYGYTF. The chain joins TRBV6-5 to TRBJ1-2; 9 bases agree with TRBD1. Germline V gene lookup returns CDR1 MNHEY and CDR2 SVGAGI. J was trimmed by 3 bases and V by 5 bases; bases with no gene match: 7. This CDR3 contains 15 residues.

The V call is TRBV5-1, the J call TRBJ2-7; D might be TRBD1 (7 bases). Trimming left V 0 bases short and J 3 bases short, with 13 bases between. The CDR3 extends over 15 amino acids. Germline V gene sequence: CDR1 SGHRS, CDR2 YFSETQ. The CDR3 DNA reads as TGCGCCAGCAGCTTGGTGGCGGGACAGATCTACGAGCAGTACTTC. It codes for CASSLVAGQIYEQYF.

This chain links TRBV28 with TRBJ1-6; no definite D call. Trimming took 5 bases from V and 3 from J, leaving 8 bases between them. Per the germline V gene, CDR1 is MDHEN and CDR2 is SYDVKM. This CDR3 has 14 residues. The DNA for the CDR3 is TGTGCCAGCAGTAGCCGGGGCTATAATTCACCCCTCCACTTT. This sequence encodes CASSSRGYNSPLHF.

This clone was recorded once. V gene TRBV7-6 combines with J gene TRBJ2-5, with D possibly matching TRBD2 (6 bases). Germline CDR1 reads SGHVS; CDR2 reads FNYEAQ. The CDR3 length is 14 residues. Trimming pared 2 bases from V and 0 bases from J, leaving 7 bases between. The CDR3 reads CASSLRGNQETQYF. CDR3 DNA: TGTGCCAGCAGCTTACGGGGGAACCAAGAGACCCAGTACTTC.

This clone has only one observation. The chain has TRBV2 and TRBJ2-1, with TRBD2 matching over 13 bases. J gave up 2 bases and V 6 bases, and 1 base lay outside the gene matches. Germline V gives CDR1 SNHLY, CDR2 FYNNEI. The CDR3 extends over 15 amino acids. The CDR3 here is CASRGLAGAYNEQFF. In DNA, the CDR3 is TGTGCCAGCAGAGGACTAGCGGGAGCCTACAATGAGCAGTTCTTC.

V and J are TRBV11-2 and TRBJ2-7; 8 nucleotides align to TRBD1. Germline values: CDR1 SGHAT, CDR2 FQNNGV. CDR3 length: 15 residues. Trimming removed 0 bases from V and 4 bases from J; junction bases left unmatched: 5. The CDR3 sequence: CASSLDQGAAYEQYF. The CDR3 DNA reads TGTGCCAGCAGCTTAGATCAGGGGGCGGCTTACGAGCAGTACTTC.

J is TRBJ2-2 and V is TRBV10-3, with 9 bases identical to TRBD1. The CDR3 runs to 16 residues. The germline CDR1 and CDR2 sequences are ENHRY and SYGVKD. After removal of 4 bases from V and 6 bases from J, the junction contained 9 bases not matched to a gene. CDR3 bases: TGTGCCATCAGTGTTGAAACAGGGGGCGCATCCGGGGAGCTGTTTTTT. Residues: CAISVETGGASGELFF.

The chain recombines TRBV2 with TRBJ1-1; 7 bases agree with TRBD1. With 6 bases clipped from V and 5 bases from J, the junction kept 9 bases outside the gene matches. The CDR3 loop spans 14 amino acids. Looked up from germline, CDR1 is SNHLY and CDR2 is FYNNEI. The CDR3 protein is CASRGQAGGTEAFF. The CDR3 nucleotides are TGTGCCAGCAGAGGACAGGCGGGTGGGACTGAAGCTTTCTTT.

The J gene is TRBJ2-2, the V gene TRBV5-6; D unclear. The germline gives CDR1 SGHDT, CDR2 YYEEEE. V was clipped by 1 base and J by 0 bases, with 7 bases between them. The CDR3 contains 15 residues. CDR3: CASSLLVANTGELFF. In DNA, the CDR3 is TGTGCCAGCAGCTTGTTAGTAGCGAACACCGGGGAGCTGTTTTTT.

The chain is built from TRBV6-1 and TRBJ2-2; 8 positions match TRBD2. Germline lookup yields CDR1 MNHNS and CDR2 SASEGT. The ends lost 0 bases at V and 6 bases at J; junction bases unmatched: 12. The length of the CDR3 is 18 residues. This CDR3 reads CASSEARLGLGGAGELFF. In DNA, the CDR3 is TGTGCCAGCAGTGAAGCCCGATTGGGACTAGGAGGCGCCGGGGAGCTGTTTTTT.

The rearrangement links TRBV5-4 to TRBJ2-5, with a tentative D call TRBD2 (5 bases). There are 14 residues in the CDR3. Germline V gives CDR1 SGHNT, CDR2 YYREEE (reference sequence). V was clipped by 0 bases and J by 0 bases, with 6 bases between them. The CDR3 reads CASSLEGDQETQYF. The CDR3 region has the DNA TGTGCCAGCAGCTTGGAGGGAGACCAAGAGACCCAGTACTTC. The full variable domain, in which reference TRBV5-4 and TRBJ2-5 provide the parts outside the CDR3, is ETGVTQSPTHLIKTRGQQVTLRCSSQSGHNTVSWYQQALGQGPQFIFQYYREEENGRGNFPPRFSGLQFPNYSSELNVNALELDDSALYLCASSLEGDQETQYFGPGTRLLVL.

The J gene is TRBJ2-1, the V gene TRBV11-3, with 9 bases lining up with TRBD2. From germline, CDR1 is SGHNT and CDR2 YENEEA. The CDR3 covers 12 residues. The trim removed 3 bases at V and 9 bases at J, leaving 0 bases unmatched. The CDR3 region has the DNA TGTGCCAGCAGCTTGCGGGGGGGTGAGCAGTTCTTC. Protein: CASSLRGGEQFF. The complete variable domain, with remaining parts taken from reference TRBV11-3 and TRBJ2-1, reads EAGVVQSPRYKIIEKKQPVAFWCNPISGHNTLYWYLQNLGQGPELLIRYENEEAVDDSQLPKDRFSAERLKGVDSTLKIQPAELGDSAVYLCASSLRGGEQFFGPGTRLTVL.

V gene TRBV24-1 combines with J gene TRBJ2-7, with D tentatively TRBD1 (5 bases). This CDR3 comprises 14 residues. Per germline, CDR1 KGHDR and CDR2 SFDVKD. V lost 5 bases to trimming and J lost 1 base, with 11 bases between them. CDR3 amino acids: CATSAGQVSYEQYF. CDR3 nucleotide sequence: TGTGCCACCAGTGCAGGACAAGTATCCTACGAGCAGTACTTC.

This clone showed up just once. The V and J genes are TRBV6-4 and TRBJ2-1; D gene ambiguous. The CDR3 is made up of 15 amino acids. The V gene lost 0 bases and the J gene lost 9 bases, with 15 bases spanning the gap. CDR1 MRHNA and CDR2 SNTAGT come from the germline V gene. The CDR3, as DNA: TGTGCCAGCAGTGACTCGAGCTTCACCCTCGGTGAGCAGTTCTTC. Protein product: CASSDSSFTLGEQFF.